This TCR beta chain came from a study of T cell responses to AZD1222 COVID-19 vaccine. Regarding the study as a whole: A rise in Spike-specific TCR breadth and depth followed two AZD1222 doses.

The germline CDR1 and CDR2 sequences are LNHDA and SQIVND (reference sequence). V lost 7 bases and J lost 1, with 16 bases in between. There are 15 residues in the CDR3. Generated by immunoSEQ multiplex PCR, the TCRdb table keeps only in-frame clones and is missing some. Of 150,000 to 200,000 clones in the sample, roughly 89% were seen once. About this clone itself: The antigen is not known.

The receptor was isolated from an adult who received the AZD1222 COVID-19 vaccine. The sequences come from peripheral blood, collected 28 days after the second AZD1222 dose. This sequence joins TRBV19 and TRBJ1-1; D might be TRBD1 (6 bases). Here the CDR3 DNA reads TGTGCCAGTACTTATAGGGGGGGGTGGAACACTGAAGCTTTCTTT. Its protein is CASTYRGGWNTEAFF.